The 6 T cell receptor beta chains below were found in one sample sequenced in a study of T-cell memory formation after mild COVID-19. Using its own MiXCR run on the 5' RACE reads, TCRdb lists one record per CDR3 protein. The table includes over 95,000 distinct CDR3 sequences, about a fifth detected once. The sequenced sample consisted of PBMCs or a T cell subset sorted from them (not recorded which). These receptors were taken from a man between 18 and 35 years old who had mild COVID-19 (a few samples of this study predate the infection). Cell type and time point are not known.

The genes are TRBV19 and TRBJ2-7; D gene unclear. The CDR3 is 12 amino acids. Germline values: CDR1 LNHDA, CDR2 SQIVND (reference sequence). Trimming left V 8 bases short and J 3 bases short, with 11 bases between. CDR3 sequence: CASGDLYYEQYV. The CDR3 nucleotides read TGTGCCAGTGGAGACCTTTACTACGAGCAGTACGTC.

This clonotype was detected only a few times. The chain uses TRBV7-9 and TRBJ1-1; TRBD1 aligns across 7 bases. The J segment lost 9 bases and the V segment lost 7 bases, leaving 14 bases of the junction unmatched. The CDR3 length is 14 residues. Germline V gene data show CDR1 as SEHNR and CDR2 as FQNEAQ (reference sequence). This chain's CDR3 is CASISMTGSPQAFF. The CDR3 bases are TGTGCCAGCATCTCGATGACAGGGTCCCCCCAAGCTTTCTTT.

In this sample, this clonotype turned up many times. V usage is TRBV5-5 and J usage is TRBJ2-3; possible D gene TRBD2, 5 bases. The CDR3 contains 15 residues. CDR1 SGHKS and CDR2 YYEKEE come from the germline V gene (reference sequence). Trimming took 3 bases from V and 1 from J, leaving 12 bases between them. In DNA form, the CDR3 reads TGTGCCAGCAGCTCCCCCTCCGGGGGCACAGATACGCAGTATTTT. Translation gives CASSSPSGGTDTQYF.

This chain uses TRBV15 with TRBJ2-1; D may correspond to TRBD1 or TRBD2 (5 bases each). Trimming shortened V by 5 bases and J by 5 bases, and 13 bases separated the two germline ends. This CDR3 has 14 residues. Germline V gene sequence: CDR1 LNHNV, CDR2 YYDKDF (reference sequence). The CDR3 protein is CATSPGAANNEQFF. CDR3 DNA: TGTGCCACCAGCCCCGGGGCCGCGAACAATGAGCAGTTCTTC.

J is TRBJ2-7 and V is TRBV29-1; the D is unclear. Germline V gene lookup returns CDR1 SQVTM and CDR2 ANQGSEA. The CDR3 contains 13 residues. V gave up 2 bases and J gave up 3 bases, with 11 bases separating them. The CDR3 here is CSVESPELYEQYF. CDR3 bases: TGCAGCGTTGAAAGCCCCGAACTCTACGAGCAGTACTTC.

This clonotype has only a few counts. The V and J genes are TRBV20-1 and TRBJ2-5; perhaps D is TRBD1 or TRBD2 (5 bases each). V was cut by 0 bases and J by 7 bases, with 18 bases left in between. The CDR3 has 15 amino acids. The germline V gene has CDR1 DFQATT and CDR2 SNEGSKA (reference sequence). The chain's CDR3 is CSARDPSGRAGTQYF. CDR3 nucleotide sequence: TGCAGTGCTAGAGACCCCTCCGGCAGGGCGGGGACCCAGTACTTC.